The 29 T cell receptor beta chains given below trace back to one sample, sequenced in a study of beta chain features in type 1 diabetes. General study points: Moderate yet significant TCRB CDR3 shortening was seen in Type 1 diabetes patients in all four CD4+ subsets.

The sequenced template was cDNA made from the entire isolated RNA. Method: immunoSEQ multiplex PCR; TCRdb's copy keeps in-frame clones and lacks some. The sample records approximately 50,000 clones, under 50% being singletons. These receptors are not linked to any known antigen. Sequencing was carried out using Tregs from blood. Receptors were obtained from a man aged 25 to 45 with type 1 diabetes.

This sequence joins TRBV5-4 and TRBJ2-7; TRBD2 matches 14 bases. Trimming cost V 4 bases and J 6 bases; bases outside gene matches: 12. Germline CDR1 SGHNT, CDR2 YYREEE (reference sequence). This CDR3 spans 17 amino acids. CDR3 loop: CASSPGTSGSYLVEQYF. DNA for the CDR3: TGTGCCAGCAGCCCCGGGACTAGCGGGAGCTATCTGGTCGAGCAGTACTTC.

The chain employs TRBV28 and TRBJ1-1, with 8 bases matching TRBD1. Germline lookup yields CDR1 MDHEN and CDR2 SYDVKM. CDR3 length: 16 amino acids. The V and J ends lost 8 bases and 1 base, in that order; junction bases with no gene match: 12. CDR3 protein: CASLPRDRRKNTEAFF. In nucleotides, the CDR3 is TGTGCCAGCCTCCCTCGGGACAGGCGAAAGAACACTGAAGCTTTCTTT.

This sequence joins TRBV5-4 and TRBJ2-1; 8 bases agree with TRBD1. The V gene's germline CDR1 is SGHNT and CDR2 YYREEE (reference sequence). The CDR3 covers 16 residues. Trimming at V came to 5 bases and at J to 3 bases, leaving 10 bases not matched to a gene. The CDR3 coding sequence is TGTGCCAGCAGTTTCAGTGGGACAGGAAACTACAATGAGCAGTTCTTC. Protein sequence: CASSFSGTGNYNEQFF.

This chain links TRBV6-5 with TRBJ2-4; D perhaps matches TRBD2 (7 bases). Per germline, CDR1 MNHEY and CDR2 SVGAGI. Trimming stripped 7 bases from V and 9 bases from J, with 16 bases between. The CDR3 has 13 residues. CDR3 region: CASKRGEGGIQYF. In DNA form, the CDR3 reads TGTGCCAGCAAACGCGGGGAGGGGGGCATTCAGTACTTC.

This clone was detected only a few times. The J gene is TRBJ2-1, the V gene TRBV4-2; 11 nucleotides match TRBD2. J lost 10 bases, V lost 4 bases, and 9 bases had no gene match. This CDR3 has 15 residues. The germline V gene encodes CDR1 LGHNA and CDR2 YNFKEQ. CDR3 sequence: CASSPTSGAGGEQFF. DNA of the CDR3: TGTGCCAGCAGCCCGACTAGCGGGGCGGGGGGGGAGCAGTTCTTC.

The rearrangement uses TRBV6-1 and TRBJ2-3; no definite D call. The length of the CDR3 is 14 residues. Trimming removed 6 bases at V and 2 bases at J, with 12 bases between. From germline, CDR1 is MNHNS and CDR2 SASEGT. CDR3 sequence (DNA): TGTGCCAGCAGGACACAGCTATCCACAGATACGCAGTATTTT. This codes for CASRTQLSTDTQYF.

This clone has only a few counts. This rearrangement joins TRBV6-5 to TRBJ1-1; D remains ambiguous. The germline V gene encodes CDR1 MNHEY and CDR2 SVGAGI. Trimming stripped 2 bases from V and 1 base from J, with 8 bases between. This CDR3 spans 14 amino acids. CDR3 residues: CASSYGGANTEAFF. CDR3 nucleotides: TGTGCCAGCAGTTACGGAGGAGCGAACACTGAAGCTTTCTTT.

The rearrangement uses TRBV28 and TRBJ2-7; TRBD2 aligns across 11 bases. V was pared by 6 bases and J by 3 bases, with 7 bases of the junction left unmatched. The germline gives CDR1 MDHEN, CDR2 SYDVKM. This CDR3 comprises 15 residues. The CDR3 bases are TGTGCCAGCAGACCGGGACTAGCGGCGGTCTACGAGCAGTACTTC. Its translation: CASRPGLAAVYEQYF.

This clone showed up just a few times. This sequence joins TRBV28 and TRBJ2-2, with 8 bases fitting TRBD2. The CDR3 has 18 amino acids. Per the germline V gene, CDR1 is MDHEN and CDR2 is SYDVKM. V lost 1 base to trimming and J lost 6 bases; unmatched junction nucleotides: 13. The CDR3 is CASSLSTVSGIHPGELFF. The DNA of the CDR3 is TGTGCCAGCAGTTTATCGACGGTTAGCGGGATCCACCCCGGGGAGCTGTTTTTT.

This clone has more than one count but fewer than ten. The chain employs TRBV28 and TRBJ2-2, with 9 bases fitting TRBD2. Germline assignment: CDR1 MDHEN and CDR2 SYDVKM. The CDR3 runs 17 residues. J lost 0 bases, V lost 0 bases, and 2 bases had no gene match. The DNA for the CDR3 is TGTGCCAGCAGTTTATGGACTAGCGGAACGAACACCGGGGAGCTGTTTTTT. Translation gives CASSLWTSGTNTGELFF.

The rearrangement joins TRBV6-6 to TRBJ2-1; 10 bases align to TRBD2. The CDR3 totals 15 residues. CDR1 and CDR2 (germline): MNHNY, SVGAGI (reference sequence). The trim removed 2 bases at V and 5 bases at J, leaving 3 bases unmatched. The CDR3 reads CASSYPGTSDNEQFF. CDR3 sequence (DNA): TGTGCCAGCAGTTACCCCGGGACTAGCGACAATGAGCAGTTCTTC.

This chain joins TRBV5-1 and TRBJ1-5; D may be TRBD1 (5 bases). CDR3 length: 14 residues. Trimming cost V 0 bases and J 6 bases, with 10 bases left between them. Germline CDR1 reads SGHRS; CDR2 reads YFSETQ. The CDR3 bases are TGCGCCAGCAGCTTGGAGCCGGGGGGTCAGCCCCAGCATTTT. This translates into CASSLEPGGQPQHF.

This sequence joins TRBV2 and TRBJ2-2; 8 positions agree with TRBD2. The junction had 10 bases not matched to a gene; V was cut back by 6 bases and J by 4 bases. The CDR3 spans 16 residues. CDR1 SNHLY and CDR2 FYNNEI come from the germline V gene. CDR3 loop: CASREGGLVATGELFF. The CDR3 DNA follows: TGTGCCAGCAGGGAGGGGGGACTAGTAGCCACCGGGGAGCTGTTTTTT.

This clone was found a few times. This CDR3 reads CAWSVLVETQYF. The CDR3 DNA reads TGTGCCTGGAGTGTACTTGTCGAGACCCAGTACTTC. The chain combines TRBV30 with TRBJ2-5; no clear D gene. V gave up 0 bases and J gave up 5 bases, with 7 bases separating them. Germline V gene lookup returns CDR1 GTSNPN and CDR2 SVGIG (reference sequence). This CDR3 has 12 amino acids.

This chain links TRBV28 with TRBJ2-7; D is uncertain. The V gene lost 2 bases and the J gene lost 10 bases, with 9 bases spanning the gap. Germline V CDR1 and CDR2: MDHEN, SYDVKM. This CDR3 is built from 11 residues. The DNA for the CDR3 is TGTGCCAGCAGTTTAACTGCACTTCAGTACTTC. Protein sequence: CASSLTALQYF.

This clone turned up a few times. The J gene is TRBJ1-5, the V gene TRBV6-6; D gene unclear. The CDR3 sequence is 12 residues long. Germline V gene lookup returns CDR1 MNHNY and CDR2 SVGAGI (reference sequence). V was trimmed by 4 bases and J by 4 bases, leaving 5 bases between them. This CDR3 reads CASSSPNQPQHF. The CDR3 region has the DNA TGTGCCAGCAGTTCCCCGAATCAGCCCCAGCATTTT.

In its sample, this clone was seen a few times. The chain couples TRBV5-1 to TRBJ2-7; TRBD2 aligns across 7 bases. Germline CDR1 reads SGHRS; CDR2 reads YFSETQ. This CDR3 region has 15 residues. J lost 5 bases, V lost 0 bases, and 8 bases had no gene match. Here the CDR3 reads CASSLVTGGRNEQYF. The CDR3 bases are TGCGCCAGCAGCTTGGTAACTGGCGGGAGAAACGAGCAGTACTTC.

The chain combines TRBV5-1 with TRBJ1-1, with 9 positions matching TRBD1. Germline trimming cut 0 bases from V and 3 bases from J; bases unmatched to any gene: 6. Germline-derived CDR1 and CDR2 are SGHRS and YFSETQ. The CDR3 length is 16 residues. The DNA for the CDR3 is TGCGCCAGCAGCTTGGCAGGACAGGGGTCTGACACTGAAGCTTTCTTT. This gives the protein CASSLAGQGSDTEAFF.

The chain combines TRBV28 with TRBJ2-7; D unresolved. The CDR3 runs to 13 residues. Germline CDR1 reads MDHEN; CDR2 reads SYDVKM. Trimming cost V 6 bases and J 6 bases, with 15 bases left between them. The CDR3 coding sequence is TGTGCCAGCAGAGCTTGGTCCGGTGGCGAGCAGTACTTC. Translation: CASRAWSGGEQYF.

In this sample, this clone turned up a few times. This chain joins TRBV28 and TRBJ2-4; tentative D call: TRBD2 (5 bases). V was pared by 5 bases and J by 6 bases, with 17 bases between. This CDR3 comprises 15 residues. Germline V gene data show CDR1 as MDHEN and CDR2 as SYDVKM. The CDR3 DNA follows: TGTGCCAGCAGTCCACAGATCGGCGCGGGAAACATTCAGTACTTC. Its translation: CASSPQIGAGNIQYF. Using reference TRBV28 and TRBJ2-4 for the parts outside the CDR3, the full variable domain is DVKVTQSSRYLVKRTGEKVFLECVQDMDHENMFWYRQDPGLGLRLIYFSYDVKMKEKGDIPEGYSVSREKKERFSLILESASTNQTSMYLCASSPQIGAGNIQYFGAGTRLSVL.

This clone was counted at least ten times. This chain uses TRBV7-9 with TRBJ2-1, with 8 positions matching TRBD2. The length of the CDR3 is 15 residues. J was trimmed by 5 bases and V by 3 bases; bases with no gene match: 6. The V gene's germline CDR1 is SEHNR and CDR2 FQNEAQ (reference sequence). The DNA of the CDR3 is TGTGCCAGCAGCTTTTGGCTAGCGGGTAACAATGAGCAGTTCTTC. Protein sequence: CASSFWLAGNNEQFF.

V is TRBV5-1 and J is TRBJ2-7; D is perhaps TRBD1 (6 bases). The CDR3 totals 14 residues. V was clipped by 2 bases and J by 6 bases, with 15 bases between them. Looked up from germline, CDR1 is SGHRS and CDR2 is YFSETQ. CDR3 nucleotides: TGCGCCAGCAGCTTTCAACAGGGATCAGGCGAGCAGTACTTC. This sequence encodes CASSFQQGSGEQYF.

This sequence joins TRBV6-6 and TRBJ2-5; 8 positions agree with TRBD2. Germline V lookup: CDR1 MNHNY, CDR2 SVGAGI (reference sequence). This CDR3 has 13 amino acids. The V and J ends lost 5 bases and 5 bases, in that order; junction bases with no gene match: 4. In DNA form, the CDR3 reads TGTGCCAGCAGTATGAGCGGGAGCGAGACCCAGTACTTC. It yields the protein CASSMSGSETQYF.

This clone has just a few counts. The V and J genes are TRBV4-2 and TRBJ2-5; 10 bases are shared with TRBD1. Trimming cost V 5 bases and J 3 bases; bases outside gene matches: 3. CDR3 length equals 14 residues. CDR1 is LGHNA, CDR2 YNFKEQ, per germline. The CDR3 protein is CASSADRGKETQYF. CDR3 DNA sequence: TGTGCCAGCAGCGCGGACAGGGGGAAAGAGACCCAGTACTTC.

This clone was counted between two and nine times. The DNA for the CDR3 is TGCGCCAGCAGTGATAGGCTAGTTACGAACACCGGGGAGCTGTTTTTT. Translation gives CASSDRLVTNTGELFF. The J gene is TRBJ2-2, the V gene TRBV10-1; no definite D call. The CDR3 extends over 16 amino acids. Germline V gives CDR1 WNHNN, CDR2 SYGVQD (reference sequence). Trimming stripped 3 bases from V and 0 bases from J, with 11 bases between.

The rearrangement uses TRBV7-9 and TRBJ2-7, with 12 bases aligning to TRBD2. The CDR3 has 15 residues. The V segment lost 3 bases and the J segment 4 bases; nucleotides outside the gene matches: 4. Germline V lookup: CDR1 SEHNR, CDR2 FQNEAQ (reference sequence). The CDR3, as DNA: TGTGCCAGCAGCTTCCTAGCGGGAGGGTCGTACGAGCAGTACTTC. Translating it yields CASSFLAGGSYEQYF.

This sequence joins TRBV28 and TRBJ2-3, with a weak D call TRBD2 (6 bases). Germline CDR1 is MDHEN and CDR2 is SYDVKM. The CDR3 sequence is 14 residues long. V was pared by 5 bases and J by 8 bases, with 17 bases between. Here the CDR3 reads CASSLTGLLGTQYF. CDR3 DNA sequence: TGTGCCAGCAGTCTGACGGGACTTTTGGGTACGCAGTATTTT. Using reference TRBV28 and TRBJ2-3 for the parts outside the CDR3, the full variable domain is DVKVTQSSRYLVKRTGEKVFLECVQDMDHENMFWYRQDPGLGLRLIYFSYDVKMKEKGDIPEGYSVSREKKERFSLILESASTNQTSMYLCASSLTGLLGTQYFGPGTRLTVL.

This chain links TRBV7-9 with TRBJ1-6; no reliable D call. The CDR3 extends over 13 amino acids. From germline, CDR1 is SEHNR and CDR2 FQNEAQ (reference sequence). V was trimmed by 2 bases and J by 8 bases, leaving 7 bases between them. The CDR3 reads CASSLITDSPLHF. In nucleotides, the CDR3 is TGTGCCAGCAGCTTAATCACGGATTCACCCCTCCACTTT.

J is TRBJ1-5 and V is TRBV30, with D uncertain. Trimming took 0 bases from V and 6 from J, leaving 12 bases between them. The CDR3 consists of 14 residues. Germline V gene lookup returns CDR1 GTSNPN and CDR2 SVGIG (reference sequence). This CDR3 is CAWSVLAAAQPQHF. The CDR3 region has the DNA TGTGCCTGGAGTGTACTGGCAGCGGCTCAGCCCCAGCATTTT.